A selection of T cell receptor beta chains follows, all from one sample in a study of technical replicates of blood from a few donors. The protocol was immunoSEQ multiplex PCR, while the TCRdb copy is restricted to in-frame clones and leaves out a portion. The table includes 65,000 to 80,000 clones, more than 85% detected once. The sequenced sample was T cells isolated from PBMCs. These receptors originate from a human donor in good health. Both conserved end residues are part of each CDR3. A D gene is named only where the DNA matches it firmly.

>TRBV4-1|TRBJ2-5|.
CASSQELGTRRGETQYF
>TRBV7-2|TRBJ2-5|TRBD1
CASSEVSGGGETQYF
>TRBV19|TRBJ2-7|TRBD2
CASSRTSGGAYEQYF
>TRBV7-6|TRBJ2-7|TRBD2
CASRAASGSHEQYF
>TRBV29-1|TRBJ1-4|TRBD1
CSVMGTGNEKLFF
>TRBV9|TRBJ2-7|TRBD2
CASSPSGTSHYEQYF
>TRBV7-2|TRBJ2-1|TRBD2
CASSFTGTINEQFF
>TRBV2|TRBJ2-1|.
CASSGSGSNEQFF
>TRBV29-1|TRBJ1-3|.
CSVCTGPSGNTIYF
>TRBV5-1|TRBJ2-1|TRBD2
CASSLEPPGLAGINEQFF
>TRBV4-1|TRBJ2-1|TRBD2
CASNPGLAGGFNEQFF